These 16 T cell receptor beta chains originate from one sample sequenced in a study of T cells expressing NK-cell markers. Reprocessing the 5' RACE reads, TCRdb reports a single entry for every CDR3 protein and omits DNA. This repertoire includes 400,000 or so distinct CDR3 sequences. The sequencing input was blood T cells: a sorted CD56 or NKG2C T cell subset, CD4+ or CD8+ T cells, or bulk PBMC T cells (not recorded which). Receptor source: a woman between 45 and 60 years old in good health.

This chain joins TRBV12-3 or TRBV12-4 and TRBJ2-3; without DNA, the TCRdb call of TRBD2 cannot be checked. This CDR3 region has 16 residues. CDR3 residues: CASSYTSGSSTDTQYF.

This chain uses TRBV4-1 with TRBJ1-2; TCRdb gives TRBD1 as the D gene, but with no DNA this cannot be confirmed. This CDR3 region has 16 residues. CDR1 is MGHRA, CDR2 YSYEKL, per germline. The CDR3 sequence: CASSQDSQGANYGYTF.

This rearrangement joins TRBV20-1 to TRBJ1-6; without DNA, the TCRdb call of TRBD1 cannot be checked. The CDR3 covers 14 residues. Germline V CDR1 and CDR2: DFQATT, SNEGSKA (reference sequence). CDR3 sequence reads: CSAPLDRVNSPLHF.

The rearrangement uses TRBV12-3 or TRBV12-4 and TRBJ2-3; TCRdb indicates TRBD2, and absent DNA this call remains unverified. The CDR3 loop spans 17 amino acids. CDR3 amino acids: CASSHPLGGRSTDTQYF.

V usage is TRBV5-6 and J usage is TRBJ2-2; TCRdb names TRBD1, which stays unverified in the absence of DNA. The germline V gene encodes CDR1 SGHDT and CDR2 YYEEEE. The CDR3 is made up of 14 amino acids. The CDR3 protein is CASSSGQGTGELFF.

The CDR3 is CASSSRQRQETQYF. The V call is TRBV7-8, the J call TRBJ2-5. Looked up from germline, CDR1 is SGHVS and CDR2 is FQNEAQ. The CDR3 totals 14 residues. Variable domain in full (rest from reference TRBV7-8 and TRBJ2-5): GAGVSQSPRYKVAKRGQDVALRCDPISGHVSLFWYQQALGQGPEFLTYFQNEAQLDKSGLPSDRFFAERPEGSVSTLKIQRTQQEDSAVYLCASSSRQRQETQYFGPGTRLLVL.

The chain links TRBV2 to TRBJ2-7; TCRdb's D call of TRBD1 is untestable without DNA. Per the germline V gene, CDR1 is SNHLY and CDR2 is FYNNEI. CDR3 length: 15 residues. This chain's CDR3 is CASTAERSPAHEQYF.

V is TRBV29-1 and J is TRBJ2-7; TCRdb reports TRBD2, a call that lacks DNA to check it against. This CDR3 has 16 amino acids. The germline CDR1 and CDR2 sequences are SQVTM and ANQGSEA. This chain's CDR3 is CSVTSPSRRGSYEQYF.

This rearrangement joins TRBV5-6 to TRBJ2-1; TCRdb's D call, TRBD2, is unchecked because there is no DNA. CDR3 length: 15 residues. Germline V gene lookup returns CDR1 SGHDT and CDR2 YYEEEE. The CDR3 protein is CASSVLAGVLNEQFF.

The V gene is TRBV5-1, the J gene TRBJ2-3; TCRdb gives TRBD2 as the D gene, but with no DNA this cannot be confirmed. CDR1 and CDR2 from the germline V gene are SGHRS and YFSETQ. CDR3 size: 14 residues. CDR3 region: CASSGGSFTDTQYF.

The genes are TRBV6-1 and TRBJ1-3; no DNA is available, so the TRBD1 call from TCRdb remains unchecked. Germline V CDR1 and CDR2: MNHNS, SASEGT. CDR3 length equals 12 residues. The CDR3 sequence is CASGGPGNTIYF.

The chain combines TRBV20-1 with TRBJ2-1; TCRdb proposes TRBD1, but this gene call is untestable without DNA. Germline assignment: CDR1 DFQATT and CDR2 SNEGSKA (reference sequence). This CDR3 region has 11 residues. CDR3 residues: CSAEGGLGQFF.

CDR3 amino acids: CASSDFGLAGGLAFF. The chain joins TRBV6-4 to TRBJ2-1; the TCRdb call, TRBD2, lacks DNA for checking. CDR1 MRHNA and CDR2 SNTAGT come from the germline V gene. This CDR3 has 15 amino acids.

V and J are TRBV2 and TRBJ2-3; TCRdb outputs TRBD2, but without DNA this stays unchecked. Germline values: CDR1 SNHLY, CDR2 FYNNEI. The CDR3 consists of 14 residues. The CDR3 sequence is CAINPLRVTDTQYF.

V and J are TRBV5-1 and TRBJ2-3. Germline lookup yields CDR1 SGHRS and CDR2 YFSETQ. CDR3 length: 15 residues. The CDR3 sequence is CASSSGLVGTDTQYF.

V gene TRBV4-1 combines with J gene TRBJ2-1; TCRdb indicates TRBD2, and absent DNA this call remains unverified. The CDR3 loop spans 16 amino acids. Looked up from germline, CDR1 is MGHRA and CDR2 is YSYEKL. The CDR3 here is CASSTPGGTSWNEQFF.